Each of the 18 T cell receptor beta chains below was sequenced from the same sample in a study of human T cells and chemical hapten exposure. A single record per CDR3 protein comes from TCRdb applying MiXCR to the RACE reads. The repertoire holds approximately 41,000 distinct CDR3 sequences, with more than 9% as singletons. Stated time point: patch test 3, about 24 weeks after DPC sensitization. Documented treatment: therapeutic diphenylcyclopropenone sensitization with weekly scalp DPC. Unfractionated whole blood served as the source for total RNA extraction. The sample here was whole blood, taken in connection with sensitization to the hapten diphenylcyclopropenone (DPC). All receptors come from a man in his forties or fifties with alopecia areata. Some clones in this sample may be carry-over from other donors' samples.

This clonotype was observed at least ten times. The chain recombines TRBV6-4 with TRBJ2-1, with TRBD1 matching over 7 bases. This CDR3 has 15 amino acids. With 6 bases clipped from V and 4 bases from J, the junction kept 9 bases outside the gene matches. Looked up from germline, CDR1 is MRHNA and CDR2 is SNTAGT. CDR3 nucleotide sequence: TGTGCCAGCAGCCAGGACAGGCTCACGTACAATGAGCAGTTCTTC. Residues: CASSQDRLTYNEQFF.

CDR3 sequence reads: CASSMSTAYGYTF. The CDR3 nucleotides read TGTGCCAGCAGTATGTCGACAGCCTATGGCTACACCTTC. The chain couples TRBV28 to TRBJ1-2, with a weak D call TRBD1 (5 bases). Germline V lookup: CDR1 MDHEN, CDR2 SYDVKM. Trimming took 5 bases from V and 4 from J, leaving 11 bases between them. There are 13 residues in the CDR3.

This clonotype was observed a single time. The chain uses TRBV28 and TRBJ2-3, with D possibly TRBD1 on 6 matching bases. Between the trimmed V and J ends, which lost 6 bases and 10 bases, there was a span of 8 bases. This CDR3 contains 10 residues. The germline V gene encodes CDR1 MDHEN and CDR2 SYDVKM. The CDR3, as DNA: TGTGCCAGCAGGGGGACATCGCAGTATTTT. It translates to CASRGTSQYF.

This chain connects TRBV7-2 to TRBJ2-1; 7 bases align to TRBD2. The J call is in doubt because the DNA end fits TRBJ2-7 better. Germline values: CDR1 SGHTA, CDR2 FQGNSA. The CDR3 length is 16 residues. The CDR3, as DNA: TGTGCCAGCAGCTTAGTGTGGTCTAGCGGATACAATGAGCAGTACTTC. This gives the protein CASSLVWSSGYNEQYF.

Ten or more counts support this clonotype. The CDR3 protein is CASSPDSAMWTYEQYF. CDR3 nucleotide sequence: TGTGCCAGCAGCCCGGACTCAGCGATGTGGACCTACGAGCAGTACTTC. The chain recombines TRBV5-4 with TRBJ2-7, with D possibly TRBD2 on 5 matching bases. Trimming shortened V by 4 bases and J by 2 bases, and 19 bases separated the two germline ends. The CDR3 totals 16 residues. Germline CDR1 SGHNT, CDR2 YYREEE (reference sequence).

There are a few counts of this clonotype. The rearrangement links TRBV7-2 to TRBJ1-4, with D possibly matching TRBD1 (6 bases). The germline gives CDR1 SGHTA, CDR2 FQGNSA. V dropped 1 base and J dropped 7 bases, with 10 bases sitting between them. The CDR3 contains 14 residues. The CDR3 DNA reads as TGTGCCAGCAGCTTAGAACAGGGTGGTGAAAAACTGTTTTTT. Protein: CASSLEQGGEKLFF.

At least ten counts were recorded for this clonotype. The chain carries TRBV5-1 and TRBJ1-1; the match to TRBD1 covers 7 bases. There are 15 residues in the CDR3. Germline V gives CDR1 SGHRS, CDR2 YFSETQ. With 3 bases clipped from V and 1 base from J, the junction kept 6 bases outside the gene matches. The CDR3 sequence: CASSWETGTNTEAFF. In DNA, the CDR3 is TGCGCCAGCAGCTGGGAGACAGGGACGAACACTGAAGCTTTCTTT. Filled out from reference TRBV5-1 and TRBJ1-1, the complete variable domain reads KAGVTQTPRYLIKTRGQQVTLSCSPISGHRSVSWYQQTPGQGLQFLFEYFSETQRNKGNFPGRFSGRQFSNSRSEMNVSTLELGDSALYLCASSWETGTNTEAFFGQGTRLTVV.

This clonotype came up many times. V usage is TRBV29-1 and J usage is TRBJ2-2, with D possibly being TRBD1 or TRBD2 (6 bases each). The V gene lost 4 bases and the J gene lost 3 bases, with 15 bases spanning the gap. Germline V lookup: CDR1 SQVTM, CDR2 ANQGSEA. The CDR3 is made up of 15 amino acids. The CDR3 DNA sequence: TGCAGCGTTGCCCCCCGGGGGCCGGACACCGGGGAGCTGTTTTTT. It translates to CSVAPRGPDTGELFF.

The chain joins TRBV18 to TRBJ2-1; TRBD2 matches 16 bases. Germline V gene lookup returns CDR1 KGHSH and CDR2 LQKENI. J was trimmed by 6 bases and V by 4 bases; bases with no gene match: 6. This CDR3 is built from 17 residues. The CDR3 spells CASSRTGTSGRANEQFF. The CDR3 DNA reads as TGTGCCAGCTCACGTACCGGGACTAGCGGGAGGGCCAATGAGCAGTTCTTC. The whole variable domain, remainder taken from reference TRBV18 and TRBJ2-1, is NAGVMQNPRHLVRRRGQEARLRCSPMKGHSHVYWYRQLPEEGLKFMVYLQKENIIDESGMPKERFSAEFPKEGPSILRIQQVVRGDSAAYFCASSRTGTSGRANEQFFGPGTRLTVL.

This clonotype was observed many times. The chain links TRBV2 to TRBJ1-1; no firm D call. Germline V gene lookup returns CDR1 SNHLY and CDR2 FYNNEI. Trimming removed 2 bases at V and 1 base at J, with 5 bases between. CDR3 length: 13 amino acids. Here the CDR3 reads CASSERPNTEAFF. The CDR3 DNA sequence: TGTGCCAGCAGTGAACGACCGAACACTGAAGCTTTCTTT.

The V and J genes are TRBV5-1 and TRBJ2-7; D remains ambiguous. Trimming removed 6 bases at V and 4 bases at J, with 14 bases between. CDR1 SGHRS and CDR2 YFSETQ come from the germline V gene. CDR3 size: 13 residues. CDR3 residues: CASTPDVTYEQYF. The CDR3, as DNA: TGCGCCAGCACGCCGGACGTTACTTACGAGCAGTACTTC.

The gene calls are TRBV12-3 or TRBV12-4 and TRBJ1-2, with a possible D match to TRBD1 (6 bases). CDR3 length: 14 residues. Trimming pared 6 bases from V and 4 bases from J, leaving 15 bases between. The CDR3, as DNA: TGTGCCAGCAGCTTAACAGGGCACGGCTATGGCTACACCTTC. It codes for CASSLTGHGYGYTF.

A note on this clonotype: At one of its ends the junction is not consistent with the germline gene, which may arise from a read error. V gene TRBV28 combines with J gene TRBJ1-1; TRBD1 matches 9 bases. This CDR3 contains 15 residues. From germline, CDR1 is MDHEN and CDR2 SYDVKM. This chain's CDR3 is CASSLGHRGQAEVFF. CDR3 DNA: TGTGCCAGCAGTTTAGGGCACAGGGGGCAGGCTGAAGTTTTCTTT.

The chain couples TRBV29-1 to TRBJ2-7; D remains ambiguous. The V end lost 1 base, the J end lost 0 bases, and 7 bases lay between the germline ends. The CDR3 loop spans 13 amino acids. Germline V gene data show CDR1 as SQVTM and CDR2 as ANQGSEA. For the CDR3, the DNA is TGCAGCGTTGAAGGGCTGAACTCCTACGAGCAGTACTTC. Its protein is CSVEGLNSYEQYF.

This clonotype was counted at least ten times. The chain has TRBV20-1 and TRBJ2-7; TRBD2 matches 8 bases. The trim removed 6 bases at V and 0 bases at J, leaving 16 bases unmatched. Germline loops: CDR1 DFQATT, CDR2 SNEGSKA (reference sequence). The CDR3 loop spans 17 amino acids. The CDR3 DNA reads as TGCAGTGCCCCCCGGCGGGAGGCCTATACGAACTCCTACGAGCAGTACTTC. It translates to CSAPRREAYTNSYEQYF.

This chain uses TRBV10-3 with TRBJ2-5; 7 nucleotides agree with TRBD2. The V segment lost 2 bases and the J segment 2 bases; nucleotides outside the gene matches: 5. CDR1 and CDR2 (germline): ENHRY, SYGVKD. The CDR3 length is 15 residues. For the CDR3, the DNA is TGTGCCATCAGTGAGGGGAGGGCTCTACAAGAGACCCAGTACTTC. Protein: CAISEGRALQETQYF.

There are many counts of this clonotype. The V call is TRBV7-8, the J call TRBJ1-1; no definite D call. V was trimmed by 5 bases and J by 1 base, leaving 14 bases between them. The CDR3 consists of 15 residues. Germline loops: CDR1 SGHVS, CDR2 FQNEAQ. The CDR3 spells CASSLQHRENTEAFF. The DNA of the CDR3 is TGTGCCAGCAGCCTACAGCATAGGGAGAACACTGAAGCTTTCTTT.

This clonotype was seen more than once but under ten times. The rearrangement uses TRBV29-1 and TRBJ2-2; perhaps TRBD2 as D (6 bases). The CDR3 length is 12 residues. Germline CDR1 reads SQVTM; CDR2 reads ANQGSEA. The V and J ends lost 7 bases and 2 bases respectively, with 8 bases between them. The CDR3 DNA is TGCAGCGGGCGGGGCAACACCGGGGAGCTGTTTTTT. The encoded protein is CSGRGNTGELFF.